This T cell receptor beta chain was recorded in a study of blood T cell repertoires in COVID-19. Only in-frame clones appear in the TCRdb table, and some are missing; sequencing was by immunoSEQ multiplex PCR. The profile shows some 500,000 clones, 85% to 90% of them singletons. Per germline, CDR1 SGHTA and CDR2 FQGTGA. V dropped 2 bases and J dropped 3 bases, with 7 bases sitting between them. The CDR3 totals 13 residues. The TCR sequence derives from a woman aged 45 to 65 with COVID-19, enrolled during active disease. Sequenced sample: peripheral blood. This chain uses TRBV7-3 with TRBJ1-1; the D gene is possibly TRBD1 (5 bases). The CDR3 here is CASSLGGDTEAFF. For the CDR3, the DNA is TGTGCCAGCAGCTTAGGAGGGGACACTGAAGCTTTCTTT.